The T cell receptor (beta chain) under discussion was sequenced for a study of shared clonotypes between healthy human individuals. Whole-study context: Three plates were used per donor for CD4 naive, three for CD4 memory, two for CD8 naive and one for CD8 memory. General observations from the study: Relative to their counterparts shared across all four donors, non-shared clonotypes exhibited diminished generation probabilities. Naive subsets tended to show greater estimated richness than memory subsets. Several donors had 4% to 5% of their naive CD4 clonotypes in common.

With respect to this clone: As yet, its antigen is unknown.

CD45RO-negative CD8 cells positively selected for CCR7 made up the naive population, which excluded terminally differentiated effector memory CD45RA+ cells. Sequenced by immunoSEQ multiplex PCR; TCRdb stores in-frame clones only, minus some. The sample yields about 2,100,000 clones, around 93% seen once. The receptor was isolated from a man aged 18 to 30 in good health. Some clones in this sample may be carry-over from other donors' samples. Sequencing input: naive CD8+ T cells from PBMCs.

The CDR3 sequence is CSVEPRGGGNEQFF. As DNA, the CDR3 is TGCAGCGTTGAACCCAGGGGTGGTGGAAATGAGCAGTTCTTC. The J gene is TRBJ2-1, the V gene TRBV29-1, with D possibly being TRBD1 (6 bases). This CDR3 is built from 14 residues. The V end was cut by 2 bases, the J end by 7 bases, with 15 bases between. Germline CDR1 reads SQVTM; CDR2 reads ANQGSEA.